The entry that follows covers one T cell receptor beta chain sequence. The source of the sample is a study of T cell changes during pregnancy in multiple sclerosis. CDR1 and CDR2 from the germline V gene are SEHNR and FQNEAQ (reference sequence). The CDR3 sequence is 15 residues long. V lost 1 base and J lost 5; bases outside the gene matches: 4. Clones were read by immunoSEQ multiplex PCR, and TCRdb kept only the in-frame ones, dropping some. The sample lists some 28,000 clones, more than 90% occurring once. This chain uses TRBV7-9 with TRBJ2-3; TRBD2 aligns across 9 bases. The sequences come from CD4+ T cells from peripheral blood mononuclear cells, collected in the first trimester of pregnancy. This TCR was sampled from a female donor with multiple sclerosis, enrolled in a pregnancy study. CDR3 sequence: CASSLGGGAEDTQYF. The CDR3, as DNA: TGTGCCAGCAGCTTAGGCGGGGGGGCTGAAGATACGCAGTATTTT. The full variable domain, completed using reference TRBV7-9 and TRBJ2-3, is DTGVSQNPRHKITKRGQNVTFRCDPISEHNRLYWYRQTLGQGPEFLTYFQNEAQLEKSRLLSDRFSAERPKGSFSTLEIQRTEQGDSAMYLCASSLGGGAEDTQYFGPGTRLTVL.